This TCR beta chain originates from a study of OX40 agonist ivuxolimab in advanced cancers. Study-level information: Averaging 60 years in age, with a range of about 23 to 79, the cohort was 82.7% male.

Some clones are missing from TCRdb's copy, which holds only in-frame ones; the method was immunoSEQ multiplex PCR. The sample carries some 64,000 clones, about four fifths recorded once. Broader study findings: At doses 0.1 to 3.0 mg/kg, CD4+ and CD8+ clones expanded. It was not determined which antigens were specifically recognized by the peripheral T cells that had undergone clonal expansion. Averaged across samples, CD8+ T cells carried more expanded clones than CD4+ did.

Trimming shortened V by 2 bases and J by 5 bases, and 8 bases separated the two germline ends. In germline, CDR1 is MNHEY, CDR2 SMNVEV (reference sequence). The CDR3 length is 13 residues. On this clone: No antigen is known for it.

The TCR was taken from an adult with an advanced solid tumor such as melanoma, head and neck, liver or kidney cancer. V and J are TRBV27 and TRBJ2-3; D is undetermined. The sequencing used CD4+ or CD8+ T cells sorted from blood, collected in a trial of the OX40 agonist ivuxolimab. This CDR3 reads CASSLKSLDTQYF. The CDR3 DNA reads as TGTGCCAGCAGTTTAAAGAGTTTAGATACGCAGTATTTT.